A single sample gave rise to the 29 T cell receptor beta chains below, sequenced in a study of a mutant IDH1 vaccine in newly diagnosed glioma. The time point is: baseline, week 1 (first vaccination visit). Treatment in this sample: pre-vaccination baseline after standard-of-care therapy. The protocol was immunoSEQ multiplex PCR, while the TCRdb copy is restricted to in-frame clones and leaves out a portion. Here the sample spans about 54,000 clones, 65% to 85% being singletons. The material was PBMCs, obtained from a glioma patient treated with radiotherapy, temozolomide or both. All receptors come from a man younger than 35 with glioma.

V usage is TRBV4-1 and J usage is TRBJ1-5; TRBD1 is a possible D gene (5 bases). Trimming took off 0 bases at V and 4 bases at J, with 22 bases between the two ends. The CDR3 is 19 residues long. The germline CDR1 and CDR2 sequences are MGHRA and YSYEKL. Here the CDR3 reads CASSQDVELAGLLNQPQHF. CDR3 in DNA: TGCGCCAGCAGCCAAGATGTTGAGTTAGCGGGACTTCTGAATCAGCCCCAGCATTTT.

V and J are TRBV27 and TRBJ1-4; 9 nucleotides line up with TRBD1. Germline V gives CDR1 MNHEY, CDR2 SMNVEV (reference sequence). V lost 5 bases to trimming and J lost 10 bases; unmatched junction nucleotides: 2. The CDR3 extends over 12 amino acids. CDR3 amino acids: CASSPGQGKLFF. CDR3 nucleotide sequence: TGTGCCAGCAGTCCGGGACAGGGAAAACTGTTTTTT.

CDR3 in DNA: TGTGCCAGCAGTAACCCGGGACAGGGAATCCCCCTCCACTTT. Amino acids: CASSNPGQGIPLHF. The rearrangement uses TRBV6-5 and TRBJ1-6, with 9 bases that match TRBD1. V gave up 5 bases and J gave up 13 bases; unmatched junction bases: 9. This CDR3 spans 14 amino acids. Germline CDR1 is MNHEY and CDR2 is SVGAGI.

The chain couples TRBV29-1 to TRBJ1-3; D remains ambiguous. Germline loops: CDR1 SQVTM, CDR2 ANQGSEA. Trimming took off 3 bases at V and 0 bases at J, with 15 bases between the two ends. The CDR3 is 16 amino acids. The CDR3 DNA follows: TGCAGCGTTGAGAGGCGCCCGACGAGCTCTGGAAACACCATATATTTT. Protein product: CSVERRPTSSGNTIYF.

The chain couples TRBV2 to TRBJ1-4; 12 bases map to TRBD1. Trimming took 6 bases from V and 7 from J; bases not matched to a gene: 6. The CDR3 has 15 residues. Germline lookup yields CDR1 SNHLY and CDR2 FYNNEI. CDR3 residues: CASRGTGGAGEKLFF. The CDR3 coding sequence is TGTGCCAGCAGGGGGACAGGGGGCGCCGGTGAAAAACTGTTTTTT.

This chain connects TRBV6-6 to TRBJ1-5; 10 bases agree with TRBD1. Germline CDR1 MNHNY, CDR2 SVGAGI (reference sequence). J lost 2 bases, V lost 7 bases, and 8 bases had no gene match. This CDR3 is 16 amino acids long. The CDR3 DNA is TGTGCCAGCACCTCTTCCGGGACAGGGGGCAATCAGCCCCAGCATTTT. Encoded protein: CASTSSGTGGNQPQHF.

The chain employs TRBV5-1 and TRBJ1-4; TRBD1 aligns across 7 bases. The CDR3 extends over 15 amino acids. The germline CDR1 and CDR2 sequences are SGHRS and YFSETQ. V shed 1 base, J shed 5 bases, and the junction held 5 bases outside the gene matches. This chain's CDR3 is CASSLTGEKNEKLFF. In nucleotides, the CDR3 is TGCGCCAGCAGCTTGACAGGGGAGAAGAATGAAAAACTGTTTTTT.

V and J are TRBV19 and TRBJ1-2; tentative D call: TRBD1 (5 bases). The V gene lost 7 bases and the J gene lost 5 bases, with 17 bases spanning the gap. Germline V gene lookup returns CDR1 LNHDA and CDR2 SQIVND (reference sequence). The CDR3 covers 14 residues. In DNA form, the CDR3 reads TGTGCCAGTAATTCGCGGGGGGTGATTTATGGCTACACCTTC. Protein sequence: CASNSRGVIYGYTF.

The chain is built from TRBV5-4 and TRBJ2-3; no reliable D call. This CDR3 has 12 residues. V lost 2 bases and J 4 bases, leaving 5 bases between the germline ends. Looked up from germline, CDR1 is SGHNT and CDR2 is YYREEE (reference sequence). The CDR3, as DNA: TGTGCCAGCAGCTTTAGGGCAGATACGCAGTATTTT. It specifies CASSFRADTQYF.

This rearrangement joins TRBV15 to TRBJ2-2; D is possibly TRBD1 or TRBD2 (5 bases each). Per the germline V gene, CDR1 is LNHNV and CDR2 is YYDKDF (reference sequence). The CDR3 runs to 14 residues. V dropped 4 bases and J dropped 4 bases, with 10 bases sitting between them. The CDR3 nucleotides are TGTGCCACCAGCACGGGGACGGCCACCGGGGAGCTGTTTTTT. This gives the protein CATSTGTATGELFF.

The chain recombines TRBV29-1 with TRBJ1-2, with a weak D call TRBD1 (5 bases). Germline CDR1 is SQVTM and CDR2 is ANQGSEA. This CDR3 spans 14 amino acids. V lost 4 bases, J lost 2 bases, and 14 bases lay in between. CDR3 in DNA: TGCAGCGTTGCCGACAGAACACCAAACTATGGCTACACCTTC. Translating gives CSVADRTPNYGYTF.

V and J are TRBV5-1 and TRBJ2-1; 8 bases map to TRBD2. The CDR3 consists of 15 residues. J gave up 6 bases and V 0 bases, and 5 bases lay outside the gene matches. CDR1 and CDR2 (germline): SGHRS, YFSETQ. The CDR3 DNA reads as TGCGCCAGCAGCTTGGACGGGGGGGGAGGCAATGAGCAGTTCTTC. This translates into CASSLDGGGGNEQFF.

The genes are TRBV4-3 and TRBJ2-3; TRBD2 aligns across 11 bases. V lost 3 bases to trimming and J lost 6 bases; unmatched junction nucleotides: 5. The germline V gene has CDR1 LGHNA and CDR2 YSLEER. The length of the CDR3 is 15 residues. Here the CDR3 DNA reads TGCGCCAGCAGCCAGAGACTAGCGGGAATGGATACGCAGTATTTT. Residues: CASSQRLAGMDTQYF.

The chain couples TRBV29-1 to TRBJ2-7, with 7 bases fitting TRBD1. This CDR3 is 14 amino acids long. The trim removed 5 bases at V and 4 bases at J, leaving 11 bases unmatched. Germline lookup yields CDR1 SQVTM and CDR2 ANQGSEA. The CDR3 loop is CSVTPETGSYEQYF. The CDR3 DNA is TGCAGCGTTACACCAGAGACAGGGTCTTACGAGCAGTACTTC.

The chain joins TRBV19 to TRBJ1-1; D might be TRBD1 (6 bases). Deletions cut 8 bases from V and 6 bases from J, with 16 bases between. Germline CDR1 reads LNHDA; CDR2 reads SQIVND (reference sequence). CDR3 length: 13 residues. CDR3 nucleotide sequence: TGTGCCAGTGGCTACAGGGCATTCCCTGAAGCTTTCTTT. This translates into CASGYRAFPEAFF.

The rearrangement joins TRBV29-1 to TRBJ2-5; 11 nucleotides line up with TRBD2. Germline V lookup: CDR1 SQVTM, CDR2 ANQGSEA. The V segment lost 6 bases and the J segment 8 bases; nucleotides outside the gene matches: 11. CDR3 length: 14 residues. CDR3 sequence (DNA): TGCAGCGTCCATAGCGGGGGGGGGTCAGGAACCCAGTACTTC. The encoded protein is CSVHSGGGSGTQYF.

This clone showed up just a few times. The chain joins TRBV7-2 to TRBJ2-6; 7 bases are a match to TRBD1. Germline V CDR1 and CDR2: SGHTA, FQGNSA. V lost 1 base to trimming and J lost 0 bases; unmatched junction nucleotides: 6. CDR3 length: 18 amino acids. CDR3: CASSLVRTGSSGANVLTF. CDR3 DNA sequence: TGTGCCAGCAGCTTAGTCAGGACAGGCTCCTCTGGGGCCAACGTCCTGACTTTC.

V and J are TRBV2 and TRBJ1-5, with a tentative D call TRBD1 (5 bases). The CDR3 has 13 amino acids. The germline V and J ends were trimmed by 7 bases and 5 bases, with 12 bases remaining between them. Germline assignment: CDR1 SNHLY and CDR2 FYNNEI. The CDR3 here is CASKGASHQPQHF. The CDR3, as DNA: TGTGCCAGCAAAGGGGCGTCCCATCAGCCCCAGCATTTT.

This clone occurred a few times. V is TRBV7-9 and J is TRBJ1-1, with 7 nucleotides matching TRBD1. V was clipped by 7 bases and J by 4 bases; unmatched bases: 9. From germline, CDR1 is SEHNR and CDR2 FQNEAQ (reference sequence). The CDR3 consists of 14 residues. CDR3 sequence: CASTPTGDLTEAFF. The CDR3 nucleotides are TGTGCCAGCACCCCTACAGGGGATCTCACTGAAGCTTTCTTT.

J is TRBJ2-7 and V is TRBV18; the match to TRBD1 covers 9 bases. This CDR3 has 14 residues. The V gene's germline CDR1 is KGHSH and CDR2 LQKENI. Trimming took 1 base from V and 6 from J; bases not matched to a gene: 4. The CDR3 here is CASSPRQGVGEQYF. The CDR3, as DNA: TGTGCCAGCTCACCACGACAGGGGGTCGGCGAGCAGTACTTC.

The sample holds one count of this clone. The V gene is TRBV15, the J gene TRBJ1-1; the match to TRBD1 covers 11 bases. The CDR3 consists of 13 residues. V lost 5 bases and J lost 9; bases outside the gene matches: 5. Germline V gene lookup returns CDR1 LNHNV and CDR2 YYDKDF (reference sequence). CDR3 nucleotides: TGTGCCACCAGCGGAGGACAGGGGGCGCAAGCTTTCTTT. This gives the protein CATSGGQGAQAFF.

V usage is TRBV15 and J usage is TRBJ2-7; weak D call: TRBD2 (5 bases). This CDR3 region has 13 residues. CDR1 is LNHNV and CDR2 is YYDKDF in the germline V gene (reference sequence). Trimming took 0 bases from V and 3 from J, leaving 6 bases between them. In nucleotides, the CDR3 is TGTGCCACCAGCAGAGATCGGGGCTACGAGCAGTACTTC. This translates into CATSRDRGYEQYF.

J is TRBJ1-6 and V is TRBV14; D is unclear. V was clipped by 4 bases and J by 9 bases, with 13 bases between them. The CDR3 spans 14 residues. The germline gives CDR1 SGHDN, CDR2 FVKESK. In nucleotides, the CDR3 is TGTGCCAGCAGCCCAAGTCACTTGGGTTCACCCCTCCACTTT. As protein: CASSPSHLGSPLHF.

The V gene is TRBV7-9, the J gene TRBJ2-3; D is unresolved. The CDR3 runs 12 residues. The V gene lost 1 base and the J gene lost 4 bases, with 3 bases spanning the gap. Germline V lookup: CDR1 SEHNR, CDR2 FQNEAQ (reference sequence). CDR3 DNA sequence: TGTGCCAGCAGCTTAGTGCCAGATACGCAGTATTTT. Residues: CASSLVPDTQYF.

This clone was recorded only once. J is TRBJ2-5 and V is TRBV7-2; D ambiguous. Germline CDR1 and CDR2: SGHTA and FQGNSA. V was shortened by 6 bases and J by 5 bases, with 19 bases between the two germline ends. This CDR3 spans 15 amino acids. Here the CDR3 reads CASSGEILGRETQYF. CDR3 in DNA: TGTGCCAGCAGTGGAGAGATCCTCGGACGGGAGACCCAGTACTTC.

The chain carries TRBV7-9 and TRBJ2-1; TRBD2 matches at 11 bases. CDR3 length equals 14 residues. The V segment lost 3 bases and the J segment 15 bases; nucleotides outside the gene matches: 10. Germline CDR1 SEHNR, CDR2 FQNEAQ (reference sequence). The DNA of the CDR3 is TGTGCCAGCAGCTTGTCTAGCGGGAGGCGAACGGGGTTCTTC. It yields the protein CASSLSSGRRTGFF.

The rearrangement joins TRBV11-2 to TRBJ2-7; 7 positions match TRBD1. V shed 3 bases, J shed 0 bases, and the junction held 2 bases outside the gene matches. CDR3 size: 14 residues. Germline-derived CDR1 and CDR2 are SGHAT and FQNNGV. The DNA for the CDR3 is TGTGCCAGCAGCTTTGACAGGGTCTCCTACGAGCAGTACTTC. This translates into CASSFDRVSYEQYF.

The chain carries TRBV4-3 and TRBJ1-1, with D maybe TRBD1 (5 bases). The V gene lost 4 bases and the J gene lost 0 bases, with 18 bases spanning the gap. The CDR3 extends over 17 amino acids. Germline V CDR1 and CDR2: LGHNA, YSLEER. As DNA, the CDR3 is TGCGCCAGCAGCCCAAGTTCTAGACAGCCCATGAACACTGAAGCTTTCTTT. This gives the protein CASSPSSRQPMNTEAFF.

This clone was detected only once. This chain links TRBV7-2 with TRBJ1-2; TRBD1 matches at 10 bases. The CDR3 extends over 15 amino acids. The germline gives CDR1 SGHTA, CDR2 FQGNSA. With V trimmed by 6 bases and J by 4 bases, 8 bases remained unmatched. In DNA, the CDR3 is TGTGCCAGCAGTCGTGGGACAGGGGCGGTCTATGGCTACACCTTC. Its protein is CASSRGTGAVYGYTF.